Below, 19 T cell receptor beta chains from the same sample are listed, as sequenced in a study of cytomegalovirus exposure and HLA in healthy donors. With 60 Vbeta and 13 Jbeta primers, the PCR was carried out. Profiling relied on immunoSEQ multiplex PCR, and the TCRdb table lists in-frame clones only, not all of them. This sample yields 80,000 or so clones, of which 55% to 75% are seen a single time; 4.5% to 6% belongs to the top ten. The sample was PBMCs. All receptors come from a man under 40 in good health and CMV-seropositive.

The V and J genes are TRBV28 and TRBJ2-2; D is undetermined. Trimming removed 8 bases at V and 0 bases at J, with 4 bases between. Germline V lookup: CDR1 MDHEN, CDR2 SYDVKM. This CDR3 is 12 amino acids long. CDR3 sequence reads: CASYANTGELFF. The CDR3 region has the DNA TGTGCCAGCTATGCGAACACCGGGGAGCTGTTTTTT.

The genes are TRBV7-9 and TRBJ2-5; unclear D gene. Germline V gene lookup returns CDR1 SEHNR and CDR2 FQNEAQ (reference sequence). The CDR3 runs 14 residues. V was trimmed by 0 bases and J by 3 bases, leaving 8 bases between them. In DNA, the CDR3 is TGTGCCAGCAGCTTAGCCGGCCGGGAAGAGACCCAGTACTTC. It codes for CASSLAGREETQYF.

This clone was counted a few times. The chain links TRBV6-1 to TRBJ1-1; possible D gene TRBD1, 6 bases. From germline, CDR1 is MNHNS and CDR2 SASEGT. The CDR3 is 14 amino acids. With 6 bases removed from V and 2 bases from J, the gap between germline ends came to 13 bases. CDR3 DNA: TGTGCCAGCAGCGTCAGGACAGCCAACACTGAAGCTTTCTTT. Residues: CASSVRTANTEAFF.

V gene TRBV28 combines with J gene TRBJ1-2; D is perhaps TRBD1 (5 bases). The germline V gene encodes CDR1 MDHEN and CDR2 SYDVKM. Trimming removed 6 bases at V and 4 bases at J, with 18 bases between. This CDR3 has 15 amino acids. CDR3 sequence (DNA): TGTGCCAGCAGCCCCCCGGGAGGGACGGGCTATGGCTACACCTTC. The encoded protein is CASSPPGGTGYGYTF.

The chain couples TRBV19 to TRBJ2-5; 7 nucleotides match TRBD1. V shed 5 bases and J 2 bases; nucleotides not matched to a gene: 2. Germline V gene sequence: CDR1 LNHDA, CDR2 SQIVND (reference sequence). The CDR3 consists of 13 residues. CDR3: CASSLGQQETQYF. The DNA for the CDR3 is TGTGCCAGTAGTTTGGGACAGCAAGAGACCCAGTACTTC. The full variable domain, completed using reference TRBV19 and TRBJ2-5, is DGGITQSPKYLFRKEGQNVTLSCEQNLNHDAMYWYRQDPGQGLRLIYYSQIVNDFQKGDIAEGYSVSREKKESFPLTVTSAQKNPTAFYLCASSLGQQETQYFGPGTRLLVL.

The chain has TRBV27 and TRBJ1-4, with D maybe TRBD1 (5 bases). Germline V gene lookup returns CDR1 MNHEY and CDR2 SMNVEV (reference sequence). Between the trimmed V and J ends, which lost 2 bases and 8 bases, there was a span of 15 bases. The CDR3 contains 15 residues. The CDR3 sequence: CASSLDFRGGEKLFF. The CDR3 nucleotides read TGTGCCAGCAGTTTAGATTTTAGGGGAGGGGAAAAACTGTTTTTT.

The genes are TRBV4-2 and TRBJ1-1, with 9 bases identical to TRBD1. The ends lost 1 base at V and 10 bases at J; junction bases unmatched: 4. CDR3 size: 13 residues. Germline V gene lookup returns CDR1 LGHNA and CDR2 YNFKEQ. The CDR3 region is CASSQGTGGPAFF. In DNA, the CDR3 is TGTGCCAGCAGCCAAGGCACAGGGGGCCCAGCTTTCTTT.

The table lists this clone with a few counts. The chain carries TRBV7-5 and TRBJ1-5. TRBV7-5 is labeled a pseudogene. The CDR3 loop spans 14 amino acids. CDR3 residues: CARERAESNQPQHF. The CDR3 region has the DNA TGTGCCCGGGAGCGGGCGGAGAGCAATCAGCCCCAGCATTTT.

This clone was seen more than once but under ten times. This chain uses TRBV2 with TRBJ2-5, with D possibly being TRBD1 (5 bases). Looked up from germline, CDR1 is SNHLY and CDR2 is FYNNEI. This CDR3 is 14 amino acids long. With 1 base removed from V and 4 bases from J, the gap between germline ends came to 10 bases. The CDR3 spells CASSEGGRRETQYF. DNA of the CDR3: TGTGCCAGCAGTGAAGGGGGCAGGCGAGAGACCCAGTACTTC.

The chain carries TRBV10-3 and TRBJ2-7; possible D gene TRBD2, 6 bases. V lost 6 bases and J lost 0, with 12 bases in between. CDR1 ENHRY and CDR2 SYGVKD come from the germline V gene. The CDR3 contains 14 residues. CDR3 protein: CAIRAPGGSYEQYF. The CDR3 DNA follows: TGTGCCATCAGAGCCCCCGGGGGCTCCTACGAGCAGTACTTC.

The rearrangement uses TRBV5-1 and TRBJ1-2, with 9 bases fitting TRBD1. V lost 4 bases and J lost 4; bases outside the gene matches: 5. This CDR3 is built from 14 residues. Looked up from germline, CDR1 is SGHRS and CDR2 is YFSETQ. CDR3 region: CASSPRQGGYGYTF. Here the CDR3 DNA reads TGCGCCAGCAGCCCAAGACAGGGGGGCTATGGCTACACCTTC.

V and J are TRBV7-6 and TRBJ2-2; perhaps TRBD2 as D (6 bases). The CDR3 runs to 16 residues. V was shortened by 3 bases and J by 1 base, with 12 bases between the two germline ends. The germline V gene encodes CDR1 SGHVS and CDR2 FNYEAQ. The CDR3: CASSFLGGVNTGELFF. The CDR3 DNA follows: TGTGCCAGCAGCTTCCTCGGCGGGGTGAACACCGGGGAGCTGTTTTTT.

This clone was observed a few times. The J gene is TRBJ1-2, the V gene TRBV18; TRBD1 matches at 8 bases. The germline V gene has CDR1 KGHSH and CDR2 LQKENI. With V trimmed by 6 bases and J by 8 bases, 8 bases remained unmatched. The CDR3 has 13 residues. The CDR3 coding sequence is TGTGCCAGCTCCCCTGGACAGGGACACGGCTACACCTTC. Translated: CASSPGQGHGYTF.

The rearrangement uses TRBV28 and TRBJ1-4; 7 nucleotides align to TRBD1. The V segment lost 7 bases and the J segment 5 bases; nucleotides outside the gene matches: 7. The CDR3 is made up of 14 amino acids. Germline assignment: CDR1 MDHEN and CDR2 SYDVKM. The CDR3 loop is CASTPGQRNEKLFF. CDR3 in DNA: TGTGCCAGCACCCCGGGACAGAGGAATGAAAAACTGTTTTTT.

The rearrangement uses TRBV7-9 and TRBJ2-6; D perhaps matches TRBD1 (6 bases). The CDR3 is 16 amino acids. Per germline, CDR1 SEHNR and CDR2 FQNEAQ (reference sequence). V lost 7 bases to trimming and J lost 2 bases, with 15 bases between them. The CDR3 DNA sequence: TGTGCCAGCACACTCCAACAGGGAGCTGGGGCCAACGTCCTGACTTTC. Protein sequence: CASTLQQGAGANVLTF. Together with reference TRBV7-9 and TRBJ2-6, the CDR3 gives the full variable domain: DTGVSQNPRHKITKRGQNVTFRCDPISEHNRLYWYRQTLGQGPEFLTYFQNEAQLEKSRLLSDRFSAERPKGSFSTLEIQRTEQGDSAMYLCASTLQQGAGANVLTFGAGSRLTVL.

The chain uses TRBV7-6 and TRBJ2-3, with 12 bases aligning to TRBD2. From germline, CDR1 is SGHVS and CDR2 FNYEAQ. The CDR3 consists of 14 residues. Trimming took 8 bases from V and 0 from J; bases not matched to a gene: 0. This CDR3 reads CASGLAGSTDTQYF. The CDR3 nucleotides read TGTGCCAGCGGACTAGCGGGAAGCACAGATACGCAGTATTTT.

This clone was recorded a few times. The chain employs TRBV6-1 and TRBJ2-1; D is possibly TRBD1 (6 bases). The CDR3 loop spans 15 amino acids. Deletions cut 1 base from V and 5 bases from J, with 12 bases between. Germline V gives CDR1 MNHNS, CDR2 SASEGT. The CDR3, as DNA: TGTGCCAGCAGTGAAGAGGGGACACTGCACAATGAGCAGTTCTTC. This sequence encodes CASSEEGTLHNEQFF.

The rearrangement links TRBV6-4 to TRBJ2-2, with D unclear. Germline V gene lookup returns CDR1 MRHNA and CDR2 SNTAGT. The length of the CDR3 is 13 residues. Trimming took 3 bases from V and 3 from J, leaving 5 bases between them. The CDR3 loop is CASSDSDTGELFF. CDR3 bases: TGTGCCAGCAGTGATTCAGACACCGGGGAGCTGTTTTTT.

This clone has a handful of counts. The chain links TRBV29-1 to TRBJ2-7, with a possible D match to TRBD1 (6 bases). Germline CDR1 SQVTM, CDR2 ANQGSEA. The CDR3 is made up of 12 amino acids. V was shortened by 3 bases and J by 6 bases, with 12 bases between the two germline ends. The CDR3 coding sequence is TGCAGCGTTGATAACAGGGTAGGCGAGCAGTACTTC. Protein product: CSVDNRVGEQYF.